The rows below give T cell receptor beta chains drawn from one sample of a study of radiotherapy plus CTLA-4 blockade in lung cancer. Measured with immunoSEQ multiplex PCR; TCRdb has only the in-frame clones, and not every one. In the table there are about 68,000 clones, 79% of which are singletons. The input for sequencing was peripheral blood, taken from a patient treated with radiotherapy plus ipilimumab. These receptor sequences come from a human donor with non-small cell lung cancer who had a complete response to radiotherapy plus ipilimumab. The CDR3 runs from the conserved cysteine through the conserved F or W. Fields, in order: CDR3 DNA, CDR3 protein, V gene, J gene, D gene, clone size. A D gene is named only where the DNA matches it firmly. Expanded clones are given a class, and other clones once, few, many or no size at all.

TGTGCCAGCAGCTTGGCGGCAGGGGGAACTGAAGCTTTCTTT,CASSLAAGGTEAFF,TRBV5-5,TRBJ1-1,TRBD1,few
TGTGCCAGCAGCGCCCGGGACGAGCAGTACTTC,CASSARDEQYF,TRBV27,TRBJ2-7,.,.
TGTGCCAGCAGCCAATCTCGGACAACTAACTATGGCTACACCTTC,CASSQSRTTNYGYTF,TRBV7-2,TRBJ1-2,.,.
TGTGCCACCAGCAGAGACCAGAGGGGGCAGGGTCAAGGCAATCAGCCCCAGCATTTT,CATSRDQRGQGQGNQPQHF,TRBV15,TRBJ1-5,TRBD1,.
TGTGCCAGCACTAACGTGGGGGGACAGGGCTTCTATGGCTACACCTTC,CASTNVGGQGFYGYTF,TRBV27,TRBJ1-2,TRBD1,.
TGCGCCAGCAGTGAGGTGGATTTGGATGAGCAGTTCTTC,CASSEVDLDEQFF,TRBV10-1,TRBJ2-1,.,.
TGTGCCAGCAGCGTAGAGGGCGGCTTCGAAGCTTTCTTT,CASSVEGGFEAFF,TRBV9,TRBJ1-1,.,.
TGCGCCAGCAGCTCAGGACAGGGAGAATATTCACCCCTCCACTTT,CASSSGQGEYSPLHF,TRBV5-1,TRBJ1-6,TRBD1,.
TGTGCCAGCAGGTCACATCAGCCCCAGCATTTT,CASRSHQPQHF,TRBV21-1,TRBJ1-5,.,once
TGTGCCAGCAGCCCTCAGACAGGCTCCTACGAGCAGTACTTC,CASSPQTGSYEQYF,TRBV4-2,TRBJ2-7,.,.
TGTGCCAGCAGTGAAGAGTCGGGGAATCAGCCCCAGCATTTT,CASSEESGNQPQHF,TRBV2,TRBJ1-5,.,once
TGTGCCATCAGTGTCGCAGGATCCAATCAGCCCCAGCATTTT,CAISVAGSNQPQHF,TRBV10-3,TRBJ1-5,.,.
TGTGCCAGCAGCTTATTTGGGAGAGCGGGGGGGCGTACAGATACGCAGTATTTT,CASSLFGRAGGRTDTQYF,TRBV7-2,TRBJ2-3,TRBD2,few
TGTGCCAGCAGCTTCGGCCCTGAAGCTTTCTTT,CASSFGPEAFF,TRBV7-2,TRBJ1-1,.,.
TGTGCCAGCAGTAAACCGACAGGGGGCCGGCCGATGAACACTGAAGCTTTCTTT,CASSKPTGGRPMNTEAFF,TRBV27,TRBJ1-1,TRBD1,.
TGCGCCCCAGCAGGGGGACACAGATATAATTCACCCCTCCACTTT,CAPAGGHRYNSPLHF,TRBV5-1,TRBJ1-6,TRBD1,.
TGTGCCAGTAGTCCCGGGACAGATCCCTATGGCTACACCTTC,CASSPGTDPYGYTF,TRBV19,TRBJ1-2,TRBD1,.
TGTGCCAGCAGAGGACAGGGGGCAGGATCCTACGAGCAGTACTTC,CASRGQGAGSYEQYF,TRBV6-5,TRBJ2-7,TRBD1,.
TGTGCCAGCAGCCCAGAACTAAGGAACACTGAAGCTTTCTTT,CASSPELRNTEAFF,TRBV5-4,TRBJ1-1,.,.
TGTGCCAGCAGTACCTGGGGCGCCCACGAGCAGTACTTC,CASSTWGAHEQYF,TRBV25-1,TRBJ2-7,.,.
TGTGCCTGGAGTTCGACTACAGGACCCTATAGCAATCAGCCCCAGCATTTT,CAWSSTTGPYSNQPQHF,TRBV30,TRBJ1-5,.,.
TGTGCCAGCAGCATCACAGGGATATCCTACGAGCAGTACTTC,CASSITGISYEQYF,TRBV5-4,TRBJ2-7,.,.
TGTGCCAGCTCACCGCAAGGCTCCTATGAAGCTTTCTTT,CASSPQGSYEAFF,TRBV18,TRBJ1-1,.,once
TGTGCCAGCAGTTTTGGGCCGTTCGGCTACACCTTC,CASSFGPFGYTF,TRBV6-6,TRBJ1-2,.,.
TGTGCCAGCAGTCGTTCACACTCAACTAATGAAAAACTGTTTTTT,CASSRSHSTNEKLFF,TRBV25-1,TRBJ1-4,.,.
TGTGCCAGCAGTGAAGCACGGGGGGTTAACTATGGCTACACCTTC,CASSEARGVNYGYTF,TRBV2,TRBJ1-2,.,.
TGTGCCAGTAGTTCAGGGAGGAATTCACCCCTCCACTTT,CASSSGRNSPLHF,TRBV19,TRBJ1-6,.,.
TGTGCCAGCAGTGCTAGTAGGGGGGTACAAGAGACCCAGTACTTC,CASSASRGVQETQYF,TRBV6-1,TRBJ2-5,.,.